The TCR beta chain described here comes from a study of blood T cell repertoires in COVID-19. Background on the study: The samples span acute and convalescent COVID-19 from the United States, Italy and Spain.

V lost 2 bases and J lost 5, with 10 bases in between. The V gene's germline CDR1 is KGHSH and CDR2 LQKENI. The CDR3 is made up of 13 amino acids. Original processing notes: Nucleated cell counts were estimated from reference gene primer amplification. The assay was immunoSEQ multiplex PCR, and TCRdb's table has in-frame clones only and misses some. The V and J calls and clone size were taken over from that table, and D and trimming were inferred from the DNA. The sample consists of 55,000 to 70,000 clones, 79% of them appearing once. The clonotype comes from a man aged 55 to 70 with acute or convalescent COVID-19. The chain uses TRBV18 and TRBJ2-7, with a weak D call TRBD1 (5 bases). Sequencing was done on a sample of peripheral blood. The CDR3 sequence is CASSPDRGNEQYF. The CDR3 nucleotides read TGTGCCAGCTCACCAGACAGAGGCAACGAGCAGTACTTC.